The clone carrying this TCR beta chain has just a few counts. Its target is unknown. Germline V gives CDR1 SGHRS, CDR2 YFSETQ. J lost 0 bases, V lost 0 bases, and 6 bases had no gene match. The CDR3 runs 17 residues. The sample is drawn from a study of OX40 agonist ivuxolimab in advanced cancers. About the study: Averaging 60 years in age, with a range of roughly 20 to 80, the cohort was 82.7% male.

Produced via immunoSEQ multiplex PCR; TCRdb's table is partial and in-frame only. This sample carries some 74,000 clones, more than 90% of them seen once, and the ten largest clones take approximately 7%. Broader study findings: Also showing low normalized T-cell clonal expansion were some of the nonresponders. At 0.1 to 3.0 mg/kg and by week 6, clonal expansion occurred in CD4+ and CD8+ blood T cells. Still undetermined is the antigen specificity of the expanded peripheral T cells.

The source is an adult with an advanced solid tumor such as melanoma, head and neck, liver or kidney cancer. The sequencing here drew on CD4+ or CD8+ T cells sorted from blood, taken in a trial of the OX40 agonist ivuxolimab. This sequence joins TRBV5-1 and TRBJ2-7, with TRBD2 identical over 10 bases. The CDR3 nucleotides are TGCGCCAGCAGCTTGGGTAGCGGGAGGACCCGCTCCTACGAGCAGTACTTC. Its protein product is CASSLGSGRTRSYEQYF.